Below, 21 T cell receptor beta chains from the same sample are listed, as sequenced in a study of OX40 agonist ivuxolimab in advanced cancers. Measured with immunoSEQ multiplex PCR; TCRdb has only the in-frame clones, and not every one. The sample has about 79,000 clones, 90% seen once. The sequenced sample was CD4+ or CD8+ T cells sorted from blood, obtained in a trial of the OX40 agonist ivuxolimab. The source of these receptors is an adult with an advanced solid tumor such as melanoma, head and neck, liver or kidney cancer.

This chain connects TRBV6-6 to TRBJ1-5; the D gene is possibly TRBD1 (6 bases). The germline CDR1 and CDR2 sequences are MNHNY and SVGAGI (reference sequence). Trimming shortened V by 2 bases and J by 5 bases, and 10 bases separated the two germline ends. The CDR3 extends over 14 amino acids. For the CDR3, the DNA is TGTGCCAGCAGTTACGGTCGGGGGCATCAGCCCCAGCATTTT. Translating it yields CASSYGRGHQPQHF.

The CDR3, as DNA: TGTGCCAGCAGCCTGGGACCAGACGTTCAGACCCAGTACTTC. This encodes CASSLGPDVQTQYF. The chain carries TRBV5-6 and TRBJ2-5; D may match TRBD1 or TRBD2 (5 bases each). V was clipped by 4 bases and J by 6 bases, with 16 bases between them. Germline CDR1 SGHDT, CDR2 YYEEEE. The CDR3 has 14 amino acids. Full variable domain (remainder filled in from reference TRBV5-6 and TRBJ2-5): DAGVTQSPTHLIKTRGQQVTLRCSPKSGHDTVSWYQQALGQGPQFIFQYYEEEERQRGNFPDRFSGHQFPNYSSELNVNALLLGDSALYLCASSLGPDVQTQYFGPGTRLLVL.

V gene TRBV28 combines with J gene TRBJ1-5, with 9 bases identical to TRBD1. The V gene's germline CDR1 is MDHEN and CDR2 SYDVKM. The CDR3 runs 15 residues. V lost 6 bases to trimming and J lost 7 bases; unmatched junction nucleotides: 10. CDR3 residues: CASSPPRDRAQPQHF. The CDR3 region has the DNA TGTGCCAGCAGCCCCCCCCGGGACAGGGCACAGCCCCAGCATTTT.

The chain has TRBV5-5 and TRBJ1-4; D not certain. Germline-derived CDR1 and CDR2 are SGHKS and YYEKEE (reference sequence). The CDR3 spans 16 residues. The germline V and J ends were trimmed by 4 bases and 8 bases, with 21 bases remaining between them. The CDR3 nucleotides are TGTGCCAGCAGCACCCCCGGGGTCGGAGGGCTCGAAAAACTGTTTTTT. Translating gives CASSTPGVGGLEKLFF.

This CDR3 reads CASSGQGAYNEQFF. The CDR3 DNA is TGTGCCAGCAGTGGACAGGGGGCCTACAATGAGCAGTTCTTC. This chain connects TRBV6-5 to TRBJ2-1; 10 positions agree with TRBD1. Germline trimming cut 5 bases from V and 2 bases from J; bases unmatched to any gene: 0. The germline gives CDR1 MNHEY, CDR2 SVGAGI. This CDR3 comprises 14 residues.

This sequence joins TRBV6-6 and TRBJ2-5; 8 bases map to TRBD1. The CDR3 extends over 13 amino acids. V trimming: 4 bases; J trimming: 2 bases; junction bases outside the gene matches: 0. Per germline, CDR1 MNHNY and CDR2 SVGAGI (reference sequence). CDR3 nucleotide sequence: TGTGCCAGCAGTTGGGACAGGCAAGAGACCCAGTACTTC. It codes for CASSWDRQETQYF.

This rearrangement joins TRBV4-1 to TRBJ1-2, with 8 bases aligning to TRBD1. Germline CDR1 reads MGHRA; CDR2 reads YSYEKL. The V and J ends lost 0 bases and 4 bases, in that order; junction bases with no gene match: 7. CDR3 length: 16 amino acids. The CDR3 DNA is TGCGCCAGCAGCCAAGACAGGGGGCGCTTGCCCTATGGCTACACCTTC. It specifies CASSQDRGRLPYGYTF.

V and J are TRBV4-1 and TRBJ2-4; D is unclear. V lost 3 bases to trimming and J lost 0 bases, with 9 bases between them. From germline, CDR1 is MGHRA and CDR2 YSYEKL. This CDR3 region has 15 residues. CDR3 residues: CASSHLLLAKNIQYF. The CDR3 nucleotides read TGCGCCAGCAGCCACCTCCTTCTAGCCAAAAACATTCAGTACTTC.

This rearrangement joins TRBV5-1 to TRBJ1-1; the match to TRBD1 covers 10 bases. Per the germline V gene, CDR1 is SGHRS and CDR2 is YFSETQ. The length of the CDR3 is 15 residues. V trimming: 4 bases; J trimming: 3 bases; junction bases outside the gene matches: 6. In nucleotides, the CDR3 is TGCGCCAGCAGCCAAACTGGACAGGGGGACACTGAAGCTTTCTTT. Protein product: CASSQTGQGDTEAFF.

CDR3: CASKGISRLGSYNEQFF. The CDR3 DNA reads as TGCGCCAGCAAGGGAATAAGCAGACTGGGCTCCTACAATGAGCAGTTCTTC. V and J are TRBV5-1 and TRBJ2-1; D gene uncertain. This CDR3 comprises 17 residues. The V and J ends lost 6 bases and 0 bases respectively, with 19 bases between them. Germline values: CDR1 SGHRS, CDR2 YFSETQ.

J is TRBJ1-2 and V is TRBV6-6; 10 nucleotides match TRBD1. J gave up 8 bases and V 5 bases, and 11 bases lay outside the gene matches. CDR1 and CDR2 from the germline V gene are MNHNY and SVGAGI (reference sequence). This CDR3 spans 15 amino acids. CDR3 sequence: CASSGGDRGYGGYTF. CDR3 DNA: TGTGCCAGCAGTGGAGGGGACAGGGGATATGGAGGCTACACCTTC.

The chain combines TRBV7-9 with TRBJ2-3, with D uncertain. The CDR3 consists of 11 residues. From germline, CDR1 is SEHNR and CDR2 FQNEAQ (reference sequence). Trimming shortened V by 10 bases and J by 2 bases, and 7 bases separated the two germline ends. CDR3 sequence reads: CATTTTDTQYF. As DNA, the CDR3 is TGTGCCACTACGACCACAGATACGCAGTATTTT. Full variable domain (remainder filled in from reference TRBV7-9 and TRBJ2-3): DTGVSQNPRHKITKRGQNVTFRCDPISEHNRLYWYRQTLGQGPEFLTYFQNEAQLEKSRLLSDRFSAERPKGSFSTLEIQRTEQGDSAMYLCATTTTDTQYFGPGTRLTVL.

This chain connects TRBV19 to TRBJ2-5; 7 bases fit TRBD1. The CDR3 loop spans 15 amino acids. Looked up from germline, CDR1 is LNHDA and CDR2 is SQIVND (reference sequence). Trimming took 5 bases from V and 2 from J; bases not matched to a gene: 8. DNA for the CDR3: TGTGCCAGTAGTCTCGGGACAGTAGTACAAGAGACCCAGTACTTC. The encoded protein is CASSLGTVVQETQYF.

The J gene is TRBJ1-2, the V gene TRBV15, with D perhaps TRBD1 (5 bases). The CDR3 has 16 amino acids. Germline V gives CDR1 LNHNV, CDR2 YYDKDF (reference sequence). Between the trimmed V and J ends, which lost 3 bases and 2 bases, there was a span of 16 bases. The CDR3 DNA sequence: TGTGCCACCAGCAGCCTCTTCGAGAGGGGCAACTATGGCTACACCTTC. It specifies CATSSLFERGNYGYTF.

This chain links TRBV7-3 with TRBJ2-2, with 7 bases lining up with TRBD2. Germline assignment: CDR1 SGHTA and CDR2 FQGTGA. CDR3 length equals 16 residues. V lost 6 bases to trimming and J lost 4 bases; unmatched junction nucleotides: 11. This CDR3 reads CASRPGGGASTGELFF. The DNA for the CDR3 is TGTGCCAGCAGGCCTGGGGGAGGGGCTTCCACCGGGGAGCTGTTTTTT.

As concerns this clone: A read error may produce the germline difference seen at one junction end. This rearrangement joins TRBV19 to TRBJ2-2, with D perhaps being TRBD1 or TRBD2 (5 bases each). The CDR3 totals 12 residues. Germline CDR1 and CDR2: LNHDA and SQIVND (reference sequence). DNA for the CDR3: TGTGCCAGCAGTATGGGACGAGGGGAGCTGTTTTTT. Translation: CASSMGRGELFF.

A few counts support this clone. J is TRBJ1-5 and V is TRBV4-1; perhaps TRBD1 as D (5 bases). There are 14 residues in the CDR3. Germline values: CDR1 MGHRA, CDR2 YSYEKL. V shed 4 bases and J shed 7 bases, with 14 bases lying between them. The CDR3 is CASSRTGGLQPQHF. CDR3 sequence (DNA): TGCGCCAGCAGCCGAACAGGAGGGTTGCAGCCCCAGCATTTT.

This clone was seen only a few times. This chain links TRBV7-2 with TRBJ2-7; D could derive from TRBD1 or TRBD2 (6 bases each). Per the germline V gene, CDR1 is SGHTA and CDR2 is FQGNSA. The CDR3 length is 15 residues. Trimming shortened V by 7 bases and J by 0 bases, and 16 bases separated the two germline ends. This CDR3 is CASTPTRGLSYEQYF. The DNA for the CDR3 is TGTGCCAGCACCCCGACCCGGGGGCTCTCCTACGAGCAGTACTTC.

The chain joins TRBV19 to TRBJ1-2; 7 bases are a match to TRBD1. From germline, CDR1 is LNHDA and CDR2 SQIVND (reference sequence). This CDR3 contains 14 residues. The V gene end was trimmed by 4 bases and the J gene end by 8 bases; junction bases not matched to a gene: 10. CDR3 sequence: CASSRDSLSGGYTF. The CDR3 DNA follows: TGTGCCAGTAGTAGGGACAGTCTCTCGGGAGGCTACACCTTC.

The chain is built from TRBV14 and TRBJ2-2; TRBD1 matches 8 bases. V gave up 3 bases and J gave up 2 bases; unmatched junction bases: 8. Per germline, CDR1 SGHDN and CDR2 FVKESK. The CDR3 sequence is 17 residues long. The CDR3 DNA reads as TGTGCCAGCAGCCAGGACAGGGCCCTAAGCAACACCGGGGAGCTGTTTTTT. As protein: CASSQDRALSNTGELFF.

The chain uses TRBV30 and TRBJ1-5; D possibly corresponds to TRBD1 (6 bases). The CDR3 extends over 14 amino acids. Germline CDR1 is GTSNPN and CDR2 is SVGIG (reference sequence). V lost 3 bases and J lost 3, with 12 bases in between. Here the CDR3 reads CAWSLRGANQPQHF. CDR3 nucleotides: TGTGCCTGGAGCCTTCGGGGGGCCAATCAGCCCCAGCATTTT. Together with reference TRBV30 and TRBJ1-5, the CDR3 gives the full variable domain: SQTIHQWPATLVQPVGSPLSLECTVEGTSNPNLYWYRQAAGRGLQLLFYSVGIGQISSEVPQNLSASRPQDRQFILSSKKLLLSDSGFYLCAWSLRGANQPQHFGDGTRLSIL.